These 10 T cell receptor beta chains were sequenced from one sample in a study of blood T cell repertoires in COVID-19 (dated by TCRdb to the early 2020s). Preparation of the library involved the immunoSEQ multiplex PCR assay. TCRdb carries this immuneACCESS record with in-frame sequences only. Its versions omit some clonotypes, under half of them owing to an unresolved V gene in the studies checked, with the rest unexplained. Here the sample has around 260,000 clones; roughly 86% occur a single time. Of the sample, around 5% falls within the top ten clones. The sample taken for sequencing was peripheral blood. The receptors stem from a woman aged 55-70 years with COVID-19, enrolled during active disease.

The CDR3 coding sequence is TGTGCCAGCAGCCAAGATCGGTTTGGGACTAGCGGTTTAGAGACCCAGTACTTC. Its protein is CASSQDRFGTSGLETQYF. The J gene is TRBJ2-5, the V gene TRBV3-1 (or the pseudogene TRBV3-2); 11 positions match TRBD2. Trimming at V came to 0 bases and at J to 4 bases, leaving 10 bases not matched to a gene. Germline V gene sequence: CDR1 LGHDT, CDR2 YNNKEL (reference sequence). This CDR3 has 18 amino acids.

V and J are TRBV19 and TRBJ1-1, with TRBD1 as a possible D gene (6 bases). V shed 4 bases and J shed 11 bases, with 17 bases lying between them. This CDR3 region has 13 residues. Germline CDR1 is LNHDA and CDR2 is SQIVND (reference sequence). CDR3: CASSRGRGRYAFF. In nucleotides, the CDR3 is TGTGCCAGTAGTAGGGGGCGAGGGAGATACGCTTTCTTT.

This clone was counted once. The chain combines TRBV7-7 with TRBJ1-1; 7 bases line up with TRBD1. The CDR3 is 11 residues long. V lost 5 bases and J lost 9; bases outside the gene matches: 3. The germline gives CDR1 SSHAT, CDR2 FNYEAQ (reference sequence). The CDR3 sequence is CASSPGQKAFF. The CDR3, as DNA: TGTGCCAGCAGCCCGGGACAGAAAGCTTTCTTT.

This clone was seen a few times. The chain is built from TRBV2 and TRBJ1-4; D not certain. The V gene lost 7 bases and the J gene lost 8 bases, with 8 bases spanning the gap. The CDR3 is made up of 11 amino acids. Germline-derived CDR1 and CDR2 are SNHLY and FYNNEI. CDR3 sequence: CASTVIEKLFF. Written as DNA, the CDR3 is TGTGCCAGCACAGTAATCGAAAAACTGTTTTTT.

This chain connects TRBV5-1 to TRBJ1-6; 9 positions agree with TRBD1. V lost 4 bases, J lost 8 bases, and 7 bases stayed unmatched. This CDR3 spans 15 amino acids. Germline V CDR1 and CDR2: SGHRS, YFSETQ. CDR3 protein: CASSISTGGDSPLHF. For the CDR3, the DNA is TGCGCCAGCAGCATCTCAACAGGGGGCGATTCACCCCTCCACTTT.

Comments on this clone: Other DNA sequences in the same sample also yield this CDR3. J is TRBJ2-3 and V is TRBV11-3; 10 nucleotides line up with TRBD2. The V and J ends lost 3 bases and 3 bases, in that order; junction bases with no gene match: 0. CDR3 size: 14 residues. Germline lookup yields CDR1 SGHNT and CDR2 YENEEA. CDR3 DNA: TGTGCCAGCAGCTTGACTAGCGGGACAGATACGCAGTATTTT. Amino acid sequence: CASSLTSGTDTQYF.

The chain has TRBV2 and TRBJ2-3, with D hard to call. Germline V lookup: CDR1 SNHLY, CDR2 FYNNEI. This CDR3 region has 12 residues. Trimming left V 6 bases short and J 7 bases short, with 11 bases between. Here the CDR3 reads CASSAAYYTQYF. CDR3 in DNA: TGTGCCAGCAGCGCGGCTTATTATACGCAGTATTTT.

CDR3 sequence: CASERDAQGRITEAFF. The CDR3 DNA reads TGTGCCAGTGAACGGGACGCGCAAGGGAGGATCACTGAAGCTTTCTTT. The chain carries TRBV28 and TRBJ1-1; tentative D call: TRBD1 (5 bases). Per the germline V gene, CDR1 is MDHEN and CDR2 is SYDVKM. CDR3 length: 16 residues. V gave up 9 bases and J gave up 4 bases, with 24 bases separating them.

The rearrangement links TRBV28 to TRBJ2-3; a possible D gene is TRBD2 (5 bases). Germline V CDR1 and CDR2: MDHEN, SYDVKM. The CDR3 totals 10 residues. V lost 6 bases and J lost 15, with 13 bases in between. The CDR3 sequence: CASRRGGIYF. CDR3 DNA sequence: TGTGCCAGCAGACGAGGAGGCATCTATTTT.

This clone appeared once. The CDR3: CASRPTGLYNSPLHF. The CDR3 DNA is TGTGCCAGCAGACCAACAGGGCTCTATAATTCACCCCTCCACTTT. The chain links TRBV6-5 to TRBJ1-6, with a possible D match to TRBD1 (6 bases). Germline lookup yields CDR1 MNHEY and CDR2 SVGAGI. V lost 6 bases and J lost 3, with 12 bases in between. This CDR3 has 15 amino acids.